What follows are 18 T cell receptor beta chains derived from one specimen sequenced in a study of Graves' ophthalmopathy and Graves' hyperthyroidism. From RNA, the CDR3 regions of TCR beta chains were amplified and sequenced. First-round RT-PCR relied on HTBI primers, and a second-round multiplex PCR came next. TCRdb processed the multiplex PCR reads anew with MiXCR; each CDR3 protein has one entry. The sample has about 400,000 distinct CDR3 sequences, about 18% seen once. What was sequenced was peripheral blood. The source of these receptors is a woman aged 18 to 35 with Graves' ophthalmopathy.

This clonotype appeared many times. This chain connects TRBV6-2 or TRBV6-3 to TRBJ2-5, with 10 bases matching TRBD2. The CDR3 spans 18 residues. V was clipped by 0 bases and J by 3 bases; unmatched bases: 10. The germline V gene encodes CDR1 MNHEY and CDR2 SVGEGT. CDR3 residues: CASSYSILAGGGEETQYF. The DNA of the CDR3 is TGTGCCAGCAGTTACTCGATATTAGCGGGGGGCGGCGAAGAGACCCAGTACTTC.

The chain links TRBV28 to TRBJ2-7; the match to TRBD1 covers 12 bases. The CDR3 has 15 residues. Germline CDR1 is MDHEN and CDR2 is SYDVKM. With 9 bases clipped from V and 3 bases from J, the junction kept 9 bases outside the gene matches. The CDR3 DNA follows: TGTGCCAGTTTACCGGGACAGGGGGCTTACTACGAGCAGTACTTC. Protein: CASLPGQGAYYEQYF.

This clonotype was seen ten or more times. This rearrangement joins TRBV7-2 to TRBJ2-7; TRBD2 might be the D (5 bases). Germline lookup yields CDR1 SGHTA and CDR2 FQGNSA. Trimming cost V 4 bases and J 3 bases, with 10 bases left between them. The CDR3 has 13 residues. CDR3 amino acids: CASSSDWYYEQYF. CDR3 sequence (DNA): TGTGCCAGCAGCTCGGACTGGTACTACGAGCAGTACTTC.

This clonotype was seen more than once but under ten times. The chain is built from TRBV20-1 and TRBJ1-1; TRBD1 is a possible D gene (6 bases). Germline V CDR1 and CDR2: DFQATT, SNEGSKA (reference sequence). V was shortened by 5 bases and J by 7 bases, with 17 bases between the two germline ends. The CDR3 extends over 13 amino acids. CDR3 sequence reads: CSAFDAGVDEAFF. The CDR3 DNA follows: TGCAGTGCTTTCGATGCAGGGGTCGATGAAGCTTTCTTT.

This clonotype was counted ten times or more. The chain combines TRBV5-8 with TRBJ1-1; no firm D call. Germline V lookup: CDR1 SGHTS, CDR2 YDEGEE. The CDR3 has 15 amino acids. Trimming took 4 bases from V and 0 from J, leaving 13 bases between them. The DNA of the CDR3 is TGTGCCAGCAGCCCTATCGGCAGGATGAACACTGAAGCTTTCTTT. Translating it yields CASSPIGRMNTEAFF.

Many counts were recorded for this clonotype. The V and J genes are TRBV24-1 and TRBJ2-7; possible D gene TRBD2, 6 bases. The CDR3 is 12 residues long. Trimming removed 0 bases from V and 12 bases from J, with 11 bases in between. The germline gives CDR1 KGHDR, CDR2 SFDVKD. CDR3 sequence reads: CATSDLSGTGYF. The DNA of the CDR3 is TGTGCCACCAGTGATTTGAGTGGGACTGGGTACTTC.

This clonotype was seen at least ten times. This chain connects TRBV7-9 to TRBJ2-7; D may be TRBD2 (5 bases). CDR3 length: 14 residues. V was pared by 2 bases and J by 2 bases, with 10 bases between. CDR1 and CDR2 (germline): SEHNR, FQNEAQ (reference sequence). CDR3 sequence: CASSLRESPYEQYF. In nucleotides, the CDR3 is TGTGCCAGCAGCTTACGGGAATCCCCCTACGAGCAGTACTTC.

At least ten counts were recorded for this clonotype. The CDR3 DNA reads as TGTGCCAGCAGTACACACTTTCGGAGGACTGAAGCTTTCTTT. As protein: CASSTHFRRTEAFF. This sequence joins TRBV28 and TRBJ1-1; D call uncertain. Trimming removed 5 bases from V and 5 bases from J, with 15 bases in between. Germline CDR1 and CDR2: MDHEN and SYDVKM. CDR3 size: 14 residues.

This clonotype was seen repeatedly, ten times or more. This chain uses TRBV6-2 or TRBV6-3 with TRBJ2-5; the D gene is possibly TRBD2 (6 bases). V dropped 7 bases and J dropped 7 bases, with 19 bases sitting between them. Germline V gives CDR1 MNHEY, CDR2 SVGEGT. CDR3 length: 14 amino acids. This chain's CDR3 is CASNDRGSLGTQYF. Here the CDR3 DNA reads TGTGCCAGCAACGACCGGGGGTCCTTAGGGACCCAGTACTTC.

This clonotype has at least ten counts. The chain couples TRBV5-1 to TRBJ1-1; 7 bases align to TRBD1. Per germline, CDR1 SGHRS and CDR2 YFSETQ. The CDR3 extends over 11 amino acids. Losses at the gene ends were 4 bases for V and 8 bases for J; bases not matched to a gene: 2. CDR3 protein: CASSGGQEAFF. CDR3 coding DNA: TGCGCCAGCAGCGGGGGACAGGAAGCTTTCTTT.

The CDR3 loop reads CASSLIGFNEQYF. The CDR3 nucleotides are TGTGCCAGCAGCTTAATTGGGTTCAACGAGCAGTACTTC. V usage is TRBV7-2 and J usage is TRBJ2-7; D remains unclear. The CDR3 contains 13 residues. V was cut by 2 bases and J by 5 bases, with 10 bases left in between. Germline loops: CDR1 SGHTA, CDR2 FQGNSA. Combining the CDR3 with reference TRBV7-2 and TRBJ2-7 gives the whole variable domain GAGVSQSPSNKVTEKGKDVELRCDPISGHTALYWYRQSLGQGLEFLIYFQGNSAPDKSGLPSDRFSAERTGGSVSTLTIQRTQQEDSAVYLCASSLIGFNEQYFGPGTRLTVT.

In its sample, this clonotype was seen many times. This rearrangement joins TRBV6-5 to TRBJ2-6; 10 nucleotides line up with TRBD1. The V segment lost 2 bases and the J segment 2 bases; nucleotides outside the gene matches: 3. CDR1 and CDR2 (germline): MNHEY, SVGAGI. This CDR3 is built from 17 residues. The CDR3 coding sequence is TGTGCCAGCAGTTACCCGGACAGGGGGACTGGGGCCAACGTCCTGACTTTC. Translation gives CASSYPDRGTGANVLTF.

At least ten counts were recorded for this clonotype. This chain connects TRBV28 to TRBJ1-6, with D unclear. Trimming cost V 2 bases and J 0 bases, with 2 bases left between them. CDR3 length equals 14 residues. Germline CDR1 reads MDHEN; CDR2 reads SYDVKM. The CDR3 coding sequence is TGTGCCAGCAGTTTACTCTCCTATAATTCACCCCTCCACTTT. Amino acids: CASSLLSYNSPLHF.

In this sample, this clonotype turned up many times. The CDR3 bases are TGTGCCAGCAGACAGGTGGGGGCACGGGGTCAGCCCCAGCATTTT. Its translation: CASRQVGARGQPQHF. The rearrangement joins TRBV6-2 or TRBV6-3 to TRBJ1-5; maybe TRBD1 (6 bases). The germline V gene encodes CDR1 MNHEY and CDR2 SVGEGT. Trimming pared 6 bases from V and 6 bases from J, leaving 18 bases between. The length of the CDR3 is 15 residues.

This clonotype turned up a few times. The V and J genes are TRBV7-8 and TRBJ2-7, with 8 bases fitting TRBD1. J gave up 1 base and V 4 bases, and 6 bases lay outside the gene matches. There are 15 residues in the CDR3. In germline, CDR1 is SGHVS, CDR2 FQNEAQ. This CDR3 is CASSSDRVRSYEQYF. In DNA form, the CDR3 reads TGTGCCAGCAGCTCGGACAGGGTCCGTTCCTACGAGCAGTACTTC.

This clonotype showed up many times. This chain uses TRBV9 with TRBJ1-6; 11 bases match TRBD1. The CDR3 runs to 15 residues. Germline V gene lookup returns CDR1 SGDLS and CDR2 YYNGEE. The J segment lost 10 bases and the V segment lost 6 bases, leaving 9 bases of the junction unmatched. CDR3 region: CASTAGTGGGSPLHF. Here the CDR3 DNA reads TGTGCCAGCACTGCCGGGACAGGGGGAGGATCACCCCTCCACTTT.

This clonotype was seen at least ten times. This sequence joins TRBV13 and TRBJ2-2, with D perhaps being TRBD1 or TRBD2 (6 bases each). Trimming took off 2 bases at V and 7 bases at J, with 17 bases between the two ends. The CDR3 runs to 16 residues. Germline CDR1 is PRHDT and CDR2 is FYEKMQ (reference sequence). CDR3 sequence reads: CASSLRFGGEVGELFF. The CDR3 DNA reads TGTGCCAGCAGCTTAAGGTTCGGGGGCGAGGTCGGGGAGCTGTTTTTT.

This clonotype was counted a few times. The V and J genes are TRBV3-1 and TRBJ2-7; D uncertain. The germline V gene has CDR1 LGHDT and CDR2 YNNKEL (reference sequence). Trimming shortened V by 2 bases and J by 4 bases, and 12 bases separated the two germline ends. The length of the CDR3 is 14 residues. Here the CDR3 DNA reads TGTGCCAGCAGCCAAACCCCCGTCAAGTACGAGCAGTACTTC. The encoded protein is CASSQTPVKYEQYF.